The next 16 T cell receptor beta chains were all read from a single sample in a study of T cell repertoires in cytomegalovirus infection. For these TCRs, the target antigens are not known. From the reads, TCRdb called clonotypes with MiXCR, one entry per CDR3 protein. Counted here are 550,000 to 700,000 distinct CDR3 sequences, 40% occurring once; the ten biggest clones make up about 48%. The source was cultured PBMCs, collected from culture after CMV antigen stimulation. The receptor source for this set is a human donor in good health (CMV status not recorded). Some clones in this sample may be carry-over from other donors' samples.

The CDR3 loop is CASRKETGGYTEAFF. CDR3 DNA: TGCGCCAGCAGAAAGGAAACAGGGGGGTACACTGAAGCTTTCTTT. The V gene is TRBV10-2, the J gene TRBJ1-1; 8 nucleotides match TRBD1. Germline CDR1 is WSHSY and CDR2 is SAAADI. J was trimmed by 3 bases and V by 6 bases; bases with no gene match: 9. CDR3 length: 15 amino acids.

This clonotype appeared a few times. The rearrangement joins TRBV7-8 to TRBJ2-5; 11 bases agree with TRBD2. The trim removed 4 bases at V and 3 bases at J, leaving 4 bases unmatched. CDR1 is SGHVS and CDR2 is FQNEAQ in the germline V gene. The CDR3 extends over 15 amino acids. CDR3 region: CASSWGLAVKETQYF. The CDR3 nucleotides are TGTGCCAGCAGCTGGGGACTAGCGGTAAAAGAGACCCAGTACTTC.

The chain couples TRBV6-6 to TRBJ1-5; 7 nucleotides align to TRBD1. V shed 2 bases, J shed 0 bases, and the junction held 10 bases outside the gene matches. Germline values: CDR1 MNHNY, CDR2 SVGAGI (reference sequence). This CDR3 is built from 18 residues. Written as DNA, the CDR3 is TGTGCCAGCAGTTACACAGAAGGGACAGATGATAGCAATCAGCCCCAGCATTTT. Its translation: CASSYTEGTDDSNQPQHF.

There are a few counts of this clonotype. This chain connects TRBV7-2 to TRBJ2-7, with 7 bases matching TRBD2. Trimming took 6 bases from V and 2 from J; bases not matched to a gene: 10. The CDR3 loop spans 15 amino acids. The germline CDR1 and CDR2 sequences are SGHTA and FQGNSA. DNA of the CDR3: TGTGCCAGCAGGATGGGAGGGGCAGGTCCCTACGAGCAGTACTTC. As protein: CASRMGGAGPYEQYF.

About this clonotype itself: A much larger clone sits a single nucleotide away, making a read error possible. The chain uses TRBV7-2 and TRBJ1-1, with 7 bases aligning to TRBD1. This CDR3 region has 15 residues. Germline loops: CDR1 SGHTA, CDR2 FQGNSA. The CDR3 nucleotides are TGTGCCAGCAGCTTAGGTTTAGACAGGGACGTAGAGGCTTACTTT. It translates to CASSLGLDRDVEAYF. Full variable domain (missing parts from reference TRBV7-2 and TRBJ1-1): GAGVSQSPSNKVTEKGKDVELRCDPISGHTALYWYRQSLGQGLEFLIYFQGNSAPDKSGLPSDRFSAERTGGSVSTLTIQRTQQEDSAVYLCASSLGLDRDVEAYFGQGTRLTVV.

J is TRBJ2-7 and V is TRBV19, with 8 bases lining up with TRBD1. Germline-derived CDR1 and CDR2 are LNHDA and SQIVND (reference sequence). V shed 6 bases, J shed 5 bases, and the junction held 15 bases outside the gene matches. The CDR3 covers 16 residues. DNA of the CDR3: TGTGCCAGTAGCCGGATAGGACAGGGTTACGTCCACGAGCAGTACTTC. Its translation is CASSRIGQGYVHEQYF. The entire variable domain, with the rest obtained from reference TRBV19 and TRBJ2-7, is as follows: DGGITQSPKYLFRKEGQNVTLSCEQNLNHDAMYWYRQDPGQGLRLIYYSQIVNDFQKGDIAEGYSVSREKKESFPLTVTSAQKNPTAFYLCASSRIGQGYVHEQYFGPGTRLTVT.

This rearrangement joins TRBV5-1 to TRBJ2-2, with D perhaps TRBD2 (6 bases). The V gene's germline CDR1 is SGHRS and CDR2 YFSETQ. The germline V and J ends were trimmed by 6 bases and 4 bases, with 13 bases remaining between them. This CDR3 contains 14 residues. CDR3 nucleotide sequence: TGCGCCAGCACTAGGTCGGGAGTCACCGGGGAGCTGTTTTTT. Its protein product is CASTRSGVTGELFF.

Points on this clonotype: At one of its ends the junction is not consistent with the germline gene, which may arise from a read error. The J gene is TRBJ2-6, the V gene TRBV5-6; D is ambiguous. CDR3 length: 15 residues. Germline CDR1 is SGHDT and CDR2 is YYEEEE. The CDR3 reads CASTLGRSGANVLTF. The CDR3 coding sequence is TGTGCCAGCACCTTGGGCCGCTCTGGGGCCAACGTCCTGACTTTC.

The chain is built from TRBV18 and TRBJ1-1; D remains unclear. V was clipped by 2 bases and J by 6 bases, with 7 bases between them. The CDR3 covers 12 residues. Per the germline V gene, CDR1 is KGHSH and CDR2 is LQKENI. CDR3 bases: TGTGCCAGCTCACCAGGTCCCTCTGAAGCTTTCTTT. Amino acid sequence: CASSPGPSEAFF.

This sequence joins TRBV12-3 or TRBV12-4 and TRBJ2-3, with D possibly TRBD1 on 6 matching bases. V was shortened by 9 bases and J by 6 bases, with 16 bases between the two germline ends. This CDR3 is 13 amino acids long. In DNA, the CDR3 is TGTGCCAGTAATTGGGGGCCGGCGGATACGCAGTATTTT. This translates into CASNWGPADTQYF.

J is TRBJ2-5 and V is TRBV6-1, with 8 positions matching TRBD1. This CDR3 is built from 13 residues. V lost 3 bases and J lost 5; bases outside the gene matches: 2. The germline V gene encodes CDR1 MNHNS and CDR2 SASEGT. The CDR3 sequence: CASSDRGPETQYF. CDR3 coding DNA: TGTGCCAGCAGTGACAGGGGGCCGGAGACCCAGTACTTC.

The chain combines TRBV19 with TRBJ1-5; D might be TRBD1 (6 bases). The CDR3 sequence is 14 residues long. V gave up 5 bases and J gave up 5 bases, with 13 bases separating them. From germline, CDR1 is LNHDA and CDR2 SQIVND (reference sequence). CDR3 DNA sequence: TGTGCCAGTAGTCCGGACAGCCTAGATCAGCCCCAGCATTTT. Translation: CASSPDSLDQPQHF. Full variable domain (remainder filled in from reference TRBV19 and TRBJ1-5): DGGITQSPKYLFRKEGQNVTLSCEQNLNHDAMYWYRQDPGQGLRLIYYSQIVNDFQKGDIAEGYSVSREKKESFPLTVTSAQKNPTAFYLCASSPDSLDQPQHFGDGTRLSIL.

The genes are TRBV11-2 and TRBJ1-4; no clear D. Germline lookup yields CDR1 SGHAT and CDR2 FQNNGV. This CDR3 contains 14 residues. The V gene lost 0 bases and the J gene lost 3 bases, with 5 bases spanning the gap. The CDR3 DNA follows: TGTGCCAGCAGCTTAGAGGGTGCTAATGAAAAACTGTTTTTT. It specifies CASSLEGANEKLFF.

The V call is TRBV12-3 or TRBV12-4, the J call TRBJ1-1, with a tentative D call TRBD1 (5 bases). This CDR3 has 14 amino acids. V shed 5 bases and J shed 11 bases, with 21 bases lying between them. The CDR3 is CASSPGHGRSWAFF. Here the CDR3 DNA reads TGTGCCAGCAGTCCCGGACACGGACGGTCGTGGGCTTTCTTT.

V gene TRBV20-1 combines with J gene TRBJ2-1; D unclear. The V and J ends lost 1 base and 0 bases respectively, with 13 bases between them. Germline V gene lookup returns CDR1 DFQATT and CDR2 SNEGSKA (reference sequence). This CDR3 is built from 16 residues. CDR3 sequence: CSARGRVLGSYNEQFF. The CDR3 DNA is TGCAGTGCTAGAGGCCGGGTTCTAGGCTCCTACAATGAGCAGTTCTTC.

This clonotype has a handful of counts. The chain links TRBV7-6 to TRBJ1-2, with TRBD1 matching over 9 bases. V lost 6 bases, J lost 4 bases, and 6 bases stayed unmatched. Germline CDR1 and CDR2: SGHVS and FNYEAQ. This CDR3 contains 14 residues. The CDR3 spells CASSFGTGTYGYTF. The CDR3 nucleotides read TGTGCCAGCAGTTTTGGGACAGGGACCTATGGCTACACCTTC. Based on the CDR3 plus reference TRBV7-6 and TRBJ1-2, the full variable domain is GAGVSQSPRYKVTKRGQDVALRCDPISGHVSLYWYRQALGQGPEFLTYFNYEAQQDKSGLPNDRFSAERPEGSISTLTIQRTEQRDSAMYRCASSFGTGTYGYTFGSGTRLTVV.